This T cell receptor beta chain is from a study of cytomegalovirus exposure and HLA in healthy donors. Study summary: Researchers found that just over 80% of about 400 genotyped donors fell within the Caucasian-associated ancestry cluster. Regarding the study as a whole: When analyzed later, a missense DCLRE1C variant was found to be linked to TCR beta V- and J-gene trimming. What a later analysis reportedly showed was that an Asian-associated ancestry cluster had fewer N-insertions than the approximately 720-donor mean.

Both 60 Vbeta primers and 13 Jbeta primers went into the PCR. Profiled with immunoSEQ multiplex PCR; TCRdb holds only in-frame clones, not every one. The sample has roughly 170,000 clones; under 80% are singletons. Deletions cut 3 bases from V and 7 bases from J, with 7 bases between. The germline V gene has CDR1 LNHDA and CDR2 SQIVND (reference sequence). The CDR3 extends over 13 amino acids. Notes on this clone: As yet, its antigen is unknown.

The sample was PBMCs. The genes are TRBV19 and TRBJ1-6; a weak D match, TRBD1 (6 bases). The receptor comes from a woman in her forties or fifties in good health and CMV-seropositive. The CDR3 DNA follows: TGTGCCAGTAGTATGAGGGGGAATTCACCCCTCCACTTT. This codes for CASSMRGNSPLHF.